Presented here are 11 T cell receptor beta chains from one specimen sequenced in a study of shared clonotypes between healthy human individuals. CD8 cells classed as naive were CD45RO-negative and positively selected for CCR7, excluding terminally differentiated effector memory CD45RA+ cells. Sequenced by immunoSEQ multiplex PCR; TCRdb stores in-frame clones only, minus some. The table includes 1.5 million to 2.5 million clones, over 85% detected once. Sequences were obtained from naive CD8+ T cells sorted from blood. The receptors here all came from a man aged 18 to 30 in good health.

This sequence joins TRBV6-1 and TRBJ2-7; TRBD1 matches 7 bases. CDR3 length: 14 residues. V shed 6 bases, J shed 2 bases, and the junction held 7 bases outside the gene matches. Germline values: CDR1 MNHNS, CDR2 SASEGT. DNA for the CDR3: TGTGCCAGCAGGGAAACAGGGGTGCCCTACGAGCAGTACTTC. Translating it yields CASRETGVPYEQYF.

The V gene is TRBV19, the J gene TRBJ2-7, with 10 bases fitting TRBD2. Germline V lookup: CDR1 LNHDA, CDR2 SQIVND (reference sequence). Unmatched junction bases numbered 10, after V lost 5 bases and J lost 0 bases. This CDR3 has 17 amino acids. CDR3 nucleotides: TGTGCCAGTAGTCCCGTTGGACTAGCGGAGAGCTCCTACGAGCAGTACTTC. It encodes CASSPVGLAESSYEQYF.

The chain is built from TRBV5-1 and TRBJ1-2; possible D gene TRBD1, 6 bases. Germline values: CDR1 SGHRS, CDR2 YFSETQ. This CDR3 has 14 amino acids. Trimming shortened V by 0 bases and J by 4 bases, and 10 bases separated the two germline ends. In DNA form, the CDR3 reads TGCGCCAGCAGCTTGGAGCGGGGGCCCTATGGCTACACCTTC. Amino acids: CASSLERGPYGYTF.

CDR3 region: CASSRNFGGGRTDTQYF. CDR3 nucleotide sequence: TGTGCCAGCAGCCGGAATTTTGGCGGGGGTCGCACAGATACGCAGTATTTT. The chain is built from TRBV7-9 and TRBJ2-3; TRBD2 agrees at 7 bases. The CDR3 consists of 17 residues. J was trimmed by 1 base and V by 5 bases; bases with no gene match: 12. Germline lookup yields CDR1 SEHNR and CDR2 FQNEAQ (reference sequence). Supplemented by reference TRBV7-9 and TRBJ2-3, the full variable domain reads DTGVSQNPRHKITKRGQNVTFRCDPISEHNRLYWYRQTLGQGPEFLTYFQNEAQLEKSRLLSDRFSAERPKGSFSTLEIQRTEQGDSAMYLCASSRNFGGGRTDTQYFGPGTRLTVL.

Notes on this clone: The sample holds other DNA sequences that translate to the same CDR3. The chain joins TRBV4-1 to TRBJ2-7, with TRBD2 matching 8 bases. V lost 0 bases, J lost 1 base, and 2 bases stayed unmatched. The CDR3 loop spans 15 amino acids. Germline V gene sequence: CDR1 MGHRA, CDR2 YSYEKL. The CDR3 DNA follows: TGCGCCAGCAGCCAAGACCCGGGGGGGTCCTACGAGCAGTACTTC. Amino acids: CASSQDPGGSYEQYF.

The chain employs TRBV7-9 and TRBJ1-6, with 9 bases that match TRBD1. Germline loops: CDR1 SEHNR, CDR2 FQNEAQ (reference sequence). The V gene end was trimmed by 2 bases and the J gene end by 2 bases; junction bases not matched to a gene: 7. The length of the CDR3 is 18 residues. CDR3 residues: CASSLLSTGGPYNSPLHF. For the CDR3, the DNA is TGTGCCAGCAGCTTACTTTCGACAGGGGGGCCCTATAATTCACCCCTCCACTTT.

V is TRBV5-4 and J is TRBJ2-7, with 7 bases that match TRBD1. Germline V gene lookup returns CDR1 SGHNT and CDR2 YYREEE (reference sequence). The CDR3 consists of 16 residues. V shed 3 bases, J shed 4 bases, and the junction held 13 bases outside the gene matches. The CDR3 spells CASSSNLMGQLYEQYF. The DNA for the CDR3 is TGTGCCAGCAGCTCGAATTTGATGGGACAGCTATACGAGCAGTACTTC.

The CDR3 is CASSDGGSNQPQHF. The CDR3 DNA reads TGTGCCAGCAGCGACGGAGGTAGCAATCAGCCCCAGCATTTT. This chain joins TRBV7-9 and TRBJ1-5; D gene unclear. The CDR3 extends over 14 amino acids. Germline V gene sequence: CDR1 SEHNR, CDR2 FQNEAQ (reference sequence). Trimming took off 5 bases at V and 0 bases at J, with 8 bases between the two ends.

The V gene is TRBV6-1, the J gene TRBJ2-7, with D perhaps TRBD1 (5 bases). The V gene's germline CDR1 is MNHNS and CDR2 SASEGT. This CDR3 contains 14 residues. Trimming took off 1 base at V and 7 bases at J, with 14 bases between the two ends. Here the CDR3 DNA reads TGTGCCAGCAGTGAAGACAGGCCAACTAAAGAGCAGTACTTC. It specifies CASSEDRPTKEQYF.

This sequence joins TRBV19 and TRBJ2-7, with 9 bases that match TRBD1. Trimming at V came to 3 bases and at J to 3 bases, leaving 6 bases not matched to a gene. The CDR3 loop spans 15 amino acids. CDR1 is LNHDA, CDR2 SQIVND, per germline (reference sequence). The CDR3 is CASSMETGGGYEQYF. The CDR3 DNA sequence: TGTGCCAGTAGTATGGAAACAGGGGGCGGCTACGAGCAGTACTTC.

The chain carries TRBV27 and TRBJ2-5; TRBD2 agrees at 9 bases. Trimming at V came to 2 bases and at J to 4 bases, leaving 8 bases not matched to a gene. The length of the CDR3 is 16 residues. Germline lookup yields CDR1 MNHEY and CDR2 SMNVEV (reference sequence). The CDR3, as DNA: TGTGCCAGCAGTTTAGGTAGCGGGGGTAGGGGAGAGACCCAGTACTTC. Its protein product is CASSLGSGGRGETQYF.